This is a list of T cell receptor beta chains from one sample in a study of T cell responses to AZD1222 COVID-19 vaccine. Sequencing used immunoSEQ multiplex PCR; TCRdb keeps in-frame clones, though not all of them. The sample contains about 140,000 clones, approximately 92% of which appear only once. This specimen was peripheral blood, taken 28 days after the second AZD1222 dose. The origin of the receptors is an adult who received the AZD1222 COVID-19 vaccine. Each CDR3 is given with its conserved first and last residue. A D gene is named only where the DNA matches it firmly. Where a row states a size, it is once, few, many or the class of an expanded clone; other rows omit it.

-	-	15	TRBV19	TRBJ2-2	CASSLYGGATGELFF	TGTGCCAGTAGCCTGTATGGGGGTGCCACCGGGGAGCTGTTTTTT
-	few	13	TRBV7-9	TRBJ1-1	CASSLSQYTEAFF	TGTGCCAGCAGCTTATCTCAGTACACTGAAGCTTTCTTT
-	once	12	TRBV30	TRBJ1-6	CAWDRRNSPLHF	TGTGCCTGGGACAGAAGGAATTCACCCCTCCACTTT
-	-	16	TRBV7-6	TRBJ2-2	CASSLARTQNTGELFF	TGTGCCAGCAGCTTAGCACGGACTCAAAACACCGGGGAGCTGTTTTTT
TRBD2	-	15	TRBV7-9	TRBJ2-1	CASSLLAGGPNEQFF	TGTGCCAGCAGCCTACTAGCGGGAGGGCCGAATGAGCAGTTCTTC
-	-	14	TRBV7-9	TRBJ2-5	CASSTDGLSVTQYF	TGTGCCAGCAGCACCGATGGGCTCTCAGTGACCCAGTACTTC
-	-	14	TRBV30	TRBJ1-2	CAWRLDGLIYGYTF	TGTGCCTGGAGATTGGATGGTCTAATCTATGGCTACACCTTC
-	-	14	TRBV28	TRBJ1-4	CASSYQGIGGKLFF	TGTGCCAGCAGTTACCAGGGCATAGGGGGAAAACTGTTTTTT
TRBD1	-	16	TRBV6-2/TRBV6-3	TRBJ2-7	CASSYVPGQGAIEQYF	TGTGCCAGCAGTTACGTCCCCGGACAGGGGGCCATCGAGCAGTACTTC
TRBD1	-	16	TRBV6-6	TRBJ1-2	CASSTTGQGANYGYTF	TGTGCCAGCAGTACGACGGGACAGGGCGCTAACTATGGCTACACCTTC
-	-	13	TRBV5-4	TRBJ1-1	CASGGRANTEAFF	TGTGCCAGCGGGGGGCGGGCGAACACTGAAGCTTTCTTT
-	-	12	TRBV19	TRBJ1-1	CASSPGNTEAFF	TGTGCCAGTAGTCCAGGAAACACTGAAGCTTTCTTT
-	-	15	TRBV28	TRBJ1-3	CASSNQGVPGNTIYF	TGTGCCAGCAGTAACCAAGGGGTTCCTGGAAACACCATATATTTT
TRBD1	-	15	TRBV9	TRBJ2-7	CASSVAQRGPHEQYF	TGTGCCAGCAGCGTAGCTCAGAGGGGGCCCCACGAGCAGTACTTC
-	-	15	TRBV2	TRBJ2-5	CASRKGLSGQETQYF	TGTGCCAGCAGGAAGGGTTTAAGCGGCCAAGAGACCCAGTACTTC
-	-	14	TRBV5-1	TRBJ2-1	CASSLGDVNNEQFF	TGCGCCAGCAGCTTGGGGGACGTTAACAATGAGCAGTTCTTC
TRBD1	-	13	TRBV28	TRBJ2-7	CASTDRSSYEQYF	TGTGCCAGCACGGACAGGAGCTCCTACGAGCAGTACTTC
-	-	18	TRBV24-1	TRBJ1-5	CATSDSLGGSDGNQPQHF	TGTGCCACCAGTGATTCATTGGGAGGGTCGGACGGCAATCAGCCCCAGCATTTT
-	-	13	TRBV5-1	TRBJ1-1	CASSLSRDTEAFF	TGCGCCAGCAGCTTGAGTAGGGACACTGAAGCTTTCTTT
-	-	12	TRBV7-9	TRBJ2-5	CASRYIGGTAYF	TGTGCCAGCAGGTACATCGGCGGGACAGCGTACTTC
-	-	11	TRBV29-1	TRBJ2-1	CSVASSNEQFF	TGCAGCGTCGCTAGCAGCAATGAGCAGTTCTTC
-	-	16	TRBV27	TRBJ2-1	CASIPRLVEGGNEQFF	TGTGCCAGCATCCCTCGACTAGTAGAAGGAGGGAATGAGCAGTTCTTC
TRBD1	-	16	TRBV15	TRBJ1-2	CATSRGTGSALYGYTF	TGTGCCACCAGCAGAGGGACAGGGAGCGCCCTCTATGGCTACACCTTC
TRBD1	-	13	TRBV28	TRBJ1-1	CASLGQGNTEAFF	TGTGCCAGCCTCGGACAGGGGAACACTGAAGCTTTCTTT
-	-	16	TRBV7-9	TRBJ2-5	CASSFPSGLEKETQYF	TGTGCCAGCAGCTTCCCTTCGGGACTCGAAAAAGAGACCCAGTACTTC
-	-	15	TRBV27	TRBJ1-5	CASPRPHYKDQPQHF	TGTGCCAGCCCTAGACCTCACTATAAAGATCAGCCCCAGCATTTT
-	-	14	TRBV5-1	TRBJ2-3	CASREVGDTDTQYF	TGCGCCAGCAGGGAAGTGGGGGACACAGATACGCAGTATTTT